The source of this T cell receptor (beta chain) is a study of beta chain features in type 1 diabetes. Findings and limits, study-wide: VDJ junctions sequenced from type 1 diabetes patients showed fewer insertions and more deletions. Resolution of whether HLA type affects TCRB rearrangement was not achieved here. Compared with healthy donors, patients appeared to share more similar naive, central memory and regulatory TCRB repertoires. An over-representation of cells with high TCR expression could result from cDNA sequencing.

There are a few counts of this clone. Antigen: not known. Investigators reverse transcribed all isolated RNA, so they sequenced expressed TCRB transcripts. The method was immunoSEQ multiplex PCR; TCRdb's version includes in-frame clones alone and lacks a portion of them. The sample consists of fewer than 550,000 clones, 10% to 12% of them appearing once. Germline V lookup: CDR1 MNHNS, CDR2 SASEGT. The junction had 9 bases not matched to a gene; V was cut back by 7 bases and J by 11 bases. The CDR3 totals 13 residues. The sequence came from a woman younger than 30 in good health. The rearrangement joins TRBV6-1 to TRBJ1-5; 9 bases fit TRBD1. Sequenced input: naive CD4+ T cells from blood. The CDR3 coding sequence is TGTGCCAGCAACAGGGGGCCCGGCGAAGCCCAGCATTTT. Translated, it gives CASNRGPGEAQHF.